Below, 32 T cell receptor beta chains from the same sample are listed, as sequenced in a study of early T cells in non-severe SARS-CoV-2 infection. Using its own MiXCR run on the 5' RACE reads, TCRdb lists one record per CDR3 protein. The table lists 50,000 to 65,000 distinct CDR3 sequences, roughly 12% of them singletons. The sample here was whole blood, taken at baseline. These receptors came from an adult who was a healthcare worker with PCR-confirmed SARS-CoV-2 infection or an uninfected control (not recorded which).

This clonotype was recorded many times. V gene TRBV12-3 or TRBV12-4 combines with J gene TRBJ2-2; the D gene is possibly TRBD2 (6 bases). This CDR3 is built from 14 residues. The V end was cut by 10 bases, the J end by 2 bases, with 14 bases between. The CDR3 loop is CATSERANTGELFF. The CDR3, as DNA: TGTGCCACCTCCGAGCGGGCCAACACCGGGGAGCTGTTTTTT.

This chain joins TRBV4-3 and TRBJ2-5, with D unresolved. This CDR3 has 13 residues. V lost 4 bases and J 0 bases, leaving 6 bases between the germline ends. Germline-derived CDR1 and CDR2 are LGHNA and YSLEER. CDR3 sequence (DNA): TGCGCCAGCAGCCGGGAATACCAAGAGACCCAGTACTTC. Encoded protein: CASSREYQETQYF.

In nucleotides, the CDR3 is TGTGCCAGCAGTGAATCTAGGGGGGCCGCCAACGGAGATACGCAGTATTTT. Protein product: CASSESRGAANGDTQYF. This sequence joins TRBV11-2 and TRBJ2-3; either TRBD1 or TRBD2 may fit D (6 bases each). V was clipped by 6 bases and J by 5 bases, with 24 bases between them. Per the germline V gene, CDR1 is SGHAT and CDR2 is FQNNGV. This CDR3 contains 17 residues.

This clonotype was recorded a few times. The chain has TRBV3-1 and TRBJ2-5, with a tentative D call TRBD2 (5 bases). Per the germline V gene, CDR1 is LGHDT and CDR2 is YNNKEL (reference sequence). V dropped 0 bases and J dropped 5 bases, with 13 bases sitting between them. CDR3 length equals 15 residues. CDR3 DNA sequence: TGTGCCAGCAGCCAAGAGACGGCCCGAGGGGAGACCCAGTACTTC. Translated: CASSQETARGETQYF.

J is TRBJ2-1 and V is TRBV9; 9 bases match TRBD2. The length of the CDR3 is 16 residues. Germline lookup yields CDR1 SGDLS and CDR2 YYNGEE. The J segment lost 6 bases and the V segment lost 0 bases, leaving 7 bases of the junction unmatched. CDR3 in amino acids: CASSVGSLAGINEQFF. In nucleotides, the CDR3 is TGTGCCAGCAGCGTAGGTAGTCTAGCGGGAATCAATGAGCAGTTCTTC. Full variable domain (remainder filled in from reference TRBV9 and TRBJ2-1): DSGVTQTPKHLITATGQRVTLRCSPRSGDLSVYWYQQSLDQGLQFLIQYYNGEERAKGNILERFSAQQFPDLHSELNLSSLELGDSALYFCASSVGSLAGINEQFFGPGTRLTVL.

The chain employs TRBV11-2 and TRBJ1-3; a weak D match, TRBD1 (6 bases). The CDR3 is 18 amino acids. V lost 6 bases to trimming and J lost 0 bases, with 21 bases between them. Germline V gene data show CDR1 as SGHAT and CDR2 as FQNNGV. CDR3 sequence reads: CASRPPSGAPGSGNTIYF. In DNA, the CDR3 is TGTGCCAGCAGACCACCCTCGGGGGCCCCAGGCTCTGGAAACACCATATATTTT.

In this sample, this clonotype turned up a few times. This chain joins TRBV7-2 and TRBJ1-1; no reliable D call. V dropped 5 bases and J dropped 1 base, with 14 bases sitting between them. Germline loops: CDR1 SGHTA, CDR2 FQGNSA. This CDR3 has 15 amino acids. For the CDR3, the DNA is TGTGCCAGCAGCCCCCGACGGACTTGGAACACTGAAGCTTTCTTT. It specifies CASSPRRTWNTEAFF.

This clonotype was observed a handful of times. At one of its ends the junction is not consistent with the germline gene, which may arise from a read error. The chain recombines TRBV19 with TRBJ2-1; the D gene is possibly TRBD1 (6 bases). CDR3 length: 13 residues. From germline, CDR1 is LNHDA and CDR2 SQIVND (reference sequence). This chain's CDR3 is CASSIGPRDTQIF. The CDR3 DNA is TGTGCCAGTAGTATTGGCCCCCGGGACACACAGATCTTC.

V is TRBV7-9 and J is TRBJ1-1, with D hard to call. The germline gives CDR1 SEHNR, CDR2 FQNEAQ (reference sequence). The V end lost 3 bases, the J end lost 1 base, and 6 bases lay between the germline ends. The CDR3 covers 13 residues. CDR3 in amino acids: CASSFSQNTEAFF. The DNA for the CDR3 is TGTGCCAGCAGCTTTTCACAGAACACTGAAGCTTTCTTT.

In its sample, this clonotype was seen a few times. The rearrangement links TRBV7-2 to TRBJ2-1; D uncertain. Germline V CDR1 and CDR2: SGHTA, FQGNSA. CDR3 length: 15 amino acids. Trimming shortened V by 6 bases and J by 0 bases, and 12 bases separated the two germline ends. In DNA, the CDR3 is TGTGCCAGCAGTCCTGGGCATAGCTCCTACAATGAGCAGTTCTTC. Its translation is CASSPGHSSYNEQFF.

This sequence joins TRBV29-1 and TRBJ2-5; 7 nucleotides line up with TRBD1. The V gene's germline CDR1 is SQVTM and CDR2 ANQGSEA. The CDR3 is 14 amino acids. Trimming removed 7 bases from V and 4 bases from J; junction bases left unmatched: 12. CDR3 in DNA: TGCAGCGCCTCGGGACAGTACGCGGGAGAGACCCAGTACTTC. Translating it yields CSASGQYAGETQYF.

The genes are TRBV3-1 and TRBJ2-7; D is possibly TRBD2 (6 bases). The V gene lost 1 base and the J gene lost 2 bases, with 6 bases spanning the gap. Germline values: CDR1 LGHDT, CDR2 YNNKEL (reference sequence). The CDR3 runs to 13 residues. The CDR3 protein is CASSQAGAYEQYF. The CDR3 DNA reads TGTGCCAGCAGCCAAGCGGGGGCCTACGAGCAGTACTTC.

The chain uses TRBV20-1 and TRBJ2-5; D is perhaps TRBD2 (6 bases). Looked up from germline, CDR1 is DFQATT and CDR2 is SNEGSKA (reference sequence). The V end lost 3 bases, the J end lost 5 bases, and 7 bases lay between the germline ends. The CDR3 length is 11 residues. This CDR3 reads CSASGGETQYF. DNA for the CDR3: TGCAGTGCTAGCGGGGGTGAGACCCAGTACTTC.

Only one count was recorded for this clonotype. The chain has TRBV12-3 or TRBV12-4 and TRBJ2-3, with D maybe TRBD1 (6 bases). Trimming removed 2 bases at V and 4 bases at J, with 19 bases between. The CDR3 length is 17 residues. This CDR3 reads CASSLRGSGGGADTQYF. The DNA for the CDR3 is TGTGCCAGCAGTTTAAGGGGGTCAGGTGGTGGAGCAGATACGCAGTATTTT.

The rearrangement joins TRBV7-9 to TRBJ2-5; unclear D gene. The V end lost 2 bases, the J end lost 5 bases, and 12 bases lay between the germline ends. CDR3 length: 14 residues. The germline V gene encodes CDR1 SEHNR and CDR2 FQNEAQ (reference sequence). CDR3 protein: CASSLPLGAETQYF. Here the CDR3 DNA reads TGTGCCAGCAGCTTACCTCTTGGTGCGGAGACCCAGTACTTC.

The chain recombines TRBV24-1 with TRBJ2-3, with 11 bases that match TRBD1. CDR3 length: 14 residues. Germline trimming cut 3 bases from V and 9 bases from J; bases unmatched to any gene: 4. Germline CDR1 reads KGHDR; CDR2 reads SFDVKD. The CDR3 is CATSDPGQGETQYF. The CDR3 DNA reads as TGTGCCACCAGTGATCCGGGACAGGGGGAAACGCAGTATTTT.

This clonotype was found a few times. This chain connects TRBV6-6 to TRBJ2-2, with D hard to call. Germline-derived CDR1 and CDR2 are MNHNY and SVGAGI (reference sequence). V was pared by 5 bases and J by 4 bases, with 8 bases between. The length of the CDR3 is 13 residues. The CDR3 coding sequence is TGTGCCAGCAGTCGCAGGAGCACCGGGGAGCTGTTTTTT. This translates into CASSRRSTGELFF.

This sequence joins TRBV7-9 and TRBJ1-1; D is unclear. CDR3 size: 13 residues. V was shortened by 7 bases and J by 4 bases, with 13 bases between the two germline ends. Germline V gene sequence: CDR1 SEHNR, CDR2 FQNEAQ (reference sequence). This CDR3 reads CASNIPGPTEAFF. The CDR3 DNA follows: TGTGCCAGCAACATCCCGGGCCCCACTGAAGCTTTCTTT. Filled out from reference TRBV7-9 and TRBJ1-1, the complete variable domain reads DTGVSQNPRHKITKRGQNVTFRCDPISEHNRLYWYRQTLGQGPEFLTYFQNEAQLEKSRLLSDRFSAERPKGSFSTLEIQRTEQGDSAMYLCASNIPGPTEAFFGQGTRLTVV.

The sample holds a few counts of this clonotype. This sequence joins TRBV6-2 or TRBV6-3 and TRBJ1-5; the D is unclear. The CDR3 runs 16 residues. Germline loops: CDR1 MNHEY, CDR2 SVGEGT. The V end was cut by 6 bases, the J end by 1 base, with 16 bases between. CDR3 in DNA: TGTGCCAGCAGGGAACCGGTTCAGCGGAGCAATCAGCCCCAGCATTTT. The encoded protein is CASREPVQRSNQPQHF.

This clonotype has only a few counts. The chain employs TRBV7-8 and TRBJ1-1; TRBD1 matches at 8 bases. Per germline, CDR1 SGHVS and CDR2 FQNEAQ. The CDR3 runs 14 residues. J gave up 4 bases and V 5 bases, and 6 bases lay outside the gene matches. CDR3: CASSTRDRRTEAFF. CDR3 in DNA: TGTGCCAGCAGCACCCGGGACAGGCGCACTGAAGCTTTCTTT.

This rearrangement joins TRBV5-6 to TRBJ1-1; TRBD1 aligns across 11 bases. V trimming: 3 bases; J trimming: 4 bases; junction bases outside the gene matches: 2. This CDR3 has 14 amino acids. Germline CDR1 reads SGHDT; CDR2 reads YYEEEE. CDR3 region: CASSWDRGGTEAFF. The CDR3 DNA reads TGTGCCAGCAGCTGGGACAGGGGGGGCACTGAAGCTTTCTTT.

The V gene is TRBV11-2, the J gene TRBJ1-2, with D possibly TRBD1 on 5 matching bases. V lost 0 bases, J lost 8 bases, and 7 bases lay in between. Germline V gene lookup returns CDR1 SGHAT and CDR2 FQNNGV. This CDR3 comprises 12 residues. DNA for the CDR3: TGTGCCAGCAGCTTAGACGGGGACGGCTACACCTTC. As protein: CASSLDGDGYTF.

The genes are TRBV7-9 and TRBJ2-7; unclear D gene. The CDR3 has 12 amino acids. With 8 bases removed from V and 2 bases from J, the gap between germline ends came to 10 bases. CDR1 SEHNR and CDR2 FQNEAQ come from the germline V gene (reference sequence). The CDR3 sequence: CASLSEPYEQYF. CDR3 DNA: TGTGCCAGCCTATCGGAGCCCTACGAGCAGTACTTC. The whole variable domain, remainder taken from reference TRBV7-9 and TRBJ2-7, is DTGVSQNPRHKITKRGQNVTFRCDPISEHNRLYWYRQTLGQGPEFLTYFQNEAQLEKSRLLSDRFSAERPKGSFSTLEIQRTEQGDSAMYLCASLSEPYEQYFGPGTRLTVT.

The chain employs TRBV3-2 and TRBJ2-1; TRBD2 was called by the table and not checked on the DNA. TRBV3-2 is listed as a pseudogene. This CDR3 contains 16 residues. CDR3 amino acids: CASSLRTSPTGNEQFF. CDR3 DNA: TGTGCCAGCAGCCTCCGGACTAGCCCAACCGGAAATGAGCAGTTCTTC.

V gene TRBV9 combines with J gene TRBJ2-2; either TRBD1 or TRBD2 may supply D (5 bases each). CDR1 is SGDLS and CDR2 is YYNGEE in the germline V gene. The CDR3 is 15 residues long. V lost 0 bases to trimming and J lost 4 bases, with 10 bases between them. The DNA for the CDR3 is TGTGCCAGCAGCGTAGTGGGACCGGGCACCGGGGAGCTGTTTTTT. Translation: CASSVVGPGTGELFF.

This clonotype was found a few times. The genes are TRBV2 and TRBJ2-7, with D possibly matching TRBD1 (6 bases). This CDR3 region has 17 residues. Trimming removed 2 bases at V and 1 base at J, with 18 bases between. Germline-derived CDR1 and CDR2 are SNHLY and FYNNEI. The CDR3 protein is CASSEFLGARTSYEQYF. The CDR3 coding sequence is TGTGCCAGCAGTGAATTTCTGGGGGCCAGAACTTCCTACGAGCAGTACTTC.

This clonotype was seen a few times. The V call is TRBV7-6, the J call TRBJ1-2; D not resolved. CDR1 is SGHVS and CDR2 is FNYEAQ in the germline V gene. The V end lost 2 bases, the J end lost 8 bases, and 12 bases lay between the germline ends. This CDR3 comprises 13 residues. This CDR3 reads CASSLLVAGGYTF. Written as DNA, the CDR3 is TGTGCCAGCAGCTTACTGGTCGCGGGCGGCTACACCTTC.

There are a few counts of this clonotype. Its ends do not fully match the called genes, so a read error is possible. The chain couples TRBV7-7 to TRBJ2-5; no reliable D call. Looked up from germline, CDR1 is SSHAT and CDR2 is FNYEAQ (reference sequence). The CDR3 covers 12 residues. The CDR3 loop reads CASSPDQETQYF. The CDR3 DNA follows: TGTGCTAGCAGCCCAGACCAGGAGACCCAGTACTTC.

This clonotype has a count of ten or more. This sequence joins TRBV10-3 and TRBJ2-6; weak D call: TRBD1 (6 bases). Germline lookup yields CDR1 ENHRY and CDR2 SYGVKD. The CDR3 runs to 16 residues. The germline V and J ends were trimmed by 8 bases and 0 bases, with 14 bases remaining between them. This CDR3 reads CAIGDQGPSGANVLTF. The CDR3 DNA reads as TGTGCCATCGGGGACCAGGGGCCCTCTGGGGCCAACGTCCTGACTTTC.

J is TRBJ2-3 and V is TRBV11-3, with 11 bases identical to TRBD1. Germline CDR1 reads SGHNT; CDR2 reads YENEEA. V lost 5 bases to trimming and J lost 6 bases; unmatched junction nucleotides: 10. This CDR3 comprises 16 residues. For the CDR3, the DNA is TGTGCCAGCAGCACAGAATGGACAGGGGGCGACGATACGCAGTATTTT. Translating gives CASSTEWTGGDDTQYF.

This clonotype occurred many times. The chain couples TRBV5-6 to TRBJ2-1, with a weak D call TRBD2 (6 bases). The germline V gene encodes CDR1 SGHDT and CDR2 YYEEEE. Trimming took 4 bases from V and 3 from J, leaving 8 bases between them. CDR3 length: 13 residues. The CDR3 region is CASSRRVYNEQFF. Here the CDR3 DNA reads TGTGCCAGCAGCCGGAGGGTCTACAATGAGCAGTTCTTC.

This clonotype was counted many times. V and J are TRBV30 and TRBJ2-7; TRBD1 matches at 10 bases. J lost 3 bases, V lost 5 bases, and 7 bases had no gene match. This CDR3 region has 14 residues. The V gene's germline CDR1 is GTSNPN and CDR2 SVGIG (reference sequence). CDR3 bases: TGTGCCTGGCAGTACCGGGACAGGGGCTACGAGCAGTACTTC. Its protein product is CAWQYRDRGYEQYF.